The text below deals with one T cell receptor beta chain. Its antigen is unknown. The junction does not match germline at one end; this may be a read error. These data come from a study of cytomegalovirus exposure and HLA in healthy donors. Study results and caveats: Later on, analysis showed that most CMV-associated TCR beta chains appeared to be HLA-restricted. It is likely that the observed cluster of highly shared sequence variants was a sequencing artifact.

It was with 60 Vbeta and 13 Jbeta primers that the PCR ran. Method: immunoSEQ multiplex PCR; TCRdb's copy keeps in-frame clones and lacks some. This table holds roughly 100,000 clones, roughly 80% found once. This CDR3 is built from 16 residues. Germline values: CDR1 SEHNR, CDR2 FQNEAQ (reference sequence). This clonotype originated in a middle-aged man in good health and CMV-seropositive. V is TRBV7-9 and J is TRBJ2-1; TRBD2 agrees at 7 bases. Sequenced input: PBMCs. Here the CDR3 reads CSSSSDGGLLHNEQFF. CDR3 DNA sequence: TGTTCCAGCAGCTCCGACGGGGGACTACTTCACAATGAGCAGTTCTTC. Variable domain in full (rest from reference TRBV7-9 and TRBJ2-1): DTGVSQNPRHKITKRGQNVTFRCDPISEHNRLYWYRQTLGQGPEFLTYFQNEAQLEKSRLLSDRFSAERPKGSFSTLEIQRTEQGDSAMYLCSSSSDGGLLHNEQFFGPGTRLTVL.